This entry describes one T cell receptor (beta chain). The CDR3 runs to 12 residues. With 2 bases removed from V and 4 bases from J, the gap between germline ends came to 3 bases. Germline V gene lookup returns CDR1 SGHNT and CDR2 YENEEA. The plating included some 200,000 irradiated, violet-dye-labeled stimulator cells together with some 200,000 CFSE-labeled responder cells. This record belongs to a study of graft-versus-host responses after intestinal transplantation. The wider study: Induction with anti-thymocyte globulin, then tacrolimus and steroids for about 3 years, was given to all recipients. Regarding the study as a whole: When patients had graft-donor T cell macrochimerism, their allografts held high graft-versus-host to host-versus-graft clonal ratios. GvH clones were found in recipient marrow; some appeared first in ileum or blood.

Using immunoSEQ multiplex PCR, the repertoire was profiled, and TCRdb retains in-frame clones only, with some absent. In the table there are thousands of clones, roughly 21% of which are singletons. This specimen was alloreactive CD4+ T cells from a mixed lymphocyte reaction culture, taken before transplantation. Specified subset: CFSE-low proliferating T cells sorted from approximately six-day pre-transplant mixed lymphocyte reaction (GvH or HvG direction). The chain couples TRBV11-3 to TRBJ2-1; D is ambiguous. The sequence came from a human patient who was an organ donor for intestinal transplantation. DNA for the CDR3: TGTGCCAGCAGCTTACAGTACAATGAGCAGTTCTTC. Translation gives CASSLQYNEQFF.